This entry describes one T cell receptor (beta chain). The data originate from a study of technical replicates of blood from several donors. The method was immunoSEQ multiplex PCR; TCRdb's version includes in-frame clones alone and lacks a portion of them. Altogether about 62,000 clones are present, roughly 91% being singletons, with the ten largest covering 4% to 5.5%. Looked up from germline, CDR1 is SGHTA and CDR2 is FQGNSA. The germline V and J ends were trimmed by 7 bases and 6 bases, with 17 bases remaining between them. CDR3 length: 14 amino acids. Sequenced: PBMCs. The chain joins TRBV7-2 to TRBJ2-3, with a weak D call TRBD2 (7 bases). The sequence derives from a human donor in good health. Some clones in this sample may be carry-over from other donors' samples. CDR3 sequence reads: CASMGGGSLDTQYF. The CDR3 DNA follows: TGTGCCAGCATGGGAGGGGGATCATTGGATACGCAGTATTTT.